This is a list of T cell receptor beta chains from one sample in a study of lymphopenia after photon versus proton radiotherapy. Profiling relied on immunoSEQ multiplex PCR, and the TCRdb table lists in-frame clones only, not all of them. The repertoire holds some 30,000 clones, approximately 87% seen once, with approximately 7.3% in the top ten. Source: peripheral blood, taken from a patient treated with photon-based radiotherapy. These receptors were collected from a woman aged 45-60 years with pancreatic cancer. CDR3s include the opening cysteine and the closing phenylalanine or tryptophan. The order of the fields is CDR3 DNA, CDR3 protein, V gene, J gene, D gene. A D gene is named only where the DNA matches it firmly.

TGTGCCAGCAGCTCCGGACTTAACACAGATACGCAGTATTTT	CASSSGLNTDTQYF	TRBV7-3	TRBJ2-3	-
TGCGCCAGCAGCCGGGAGGTAACCGGGACAGGGAGCACAGATACGCAGTATTTT	CASSREVTGTGSTDTQYF	TRBV5-1	TRBJ2-3	TRBD1
TGTGCCAGCAGATGGACGGAAGGCAATCAGCCCCAGCATTTT	CASRWTEGNQPQHF	TRBV6-1	TRBJ1-5	-
TGTGCCAGCAGTTCTGGGGAGGGTTCGAAAGATACGCAGTATTTT	CASSSGEGSKDTQYF	TRBV28	TRBJ2-3	TRBD2
TGTGCCAGCAGCTATACGGGAGGGCCGTCAGATACGCAGTATTTT	CASSYTGGPSDTQYF	TRBV6-4	TRBJ2-3	TRBD2
TGTGCCAGCAGCCTAGGTCGGGGTTCATATGGCTACACCTTC	CASSLGRGSYGYTF	TRBV5-8	TRBJ1-2	-
TGTGCCAGCAGCTTGGCGGGGGGCTTTGGCACTGAAGCTTTCTTT	CASSLAGGFGTEAFF	TRBV5-4	TRBJ1-1	-
TGTGCCAGCAGCTTCCCGGGGGCGTGGGAGACCCAGTACTTC	CASSFPGAWETQYF	TRBV5-6	TRBJ2-5	-
TGTGCCAGCAGTTTAGCGAACGGAGAGCAGTACTTC	CASSLANGEQYF	TRBV28	TRBJ2-7	-
TGTGCCAGCAGGAGCACCGGGGAGCTGTTTTTT	CASRSTGELFF	TRBV11-3	TRBJ2-2	-
TGCAGCGTTGACATAAACAGGGGGCCTAACTATGGCTACACCTTC	CSVDINRGPNYGYTF	TRBV29-1	TRBJ1-2	TRBD1
TGTGCCAGCTCACCCCGACAGGGGGCCGACACCGGGGAGCTGTTTTTT	CASSPRQGADTGELFF	TRBV18	TRBJ2-2	TRBD1
TGTGCCAGCAGCTCGCAGCTGAACACTGAAGCTTTCTTT	CASSSQLNTEAFF	TRBV7-9	TRBJ1-1	-
TGCATCGACCCCGGCGGAGACAATGAGCAGTTCTTC	CIDPGGDNEQFF	TRBV29-1	TRBJ2-1	-
TGTGCCAGCAGTGAGGAAGCGGGCTCCTACAATGAGCAGTTCTTC	CASSEEAGSYNEQFF	TRBV6-4	TRBJ2-1	-
TGTGCCAGCTCACCCCTGCCTAGCGGACCCCCCGGGGAGCTGTTTTTT	CASSPLPSGPPGELFF	TRBV18	TRBJ2-2	TRBD2
TGTGCCAGCAGTCCGACCGGGACTATCTCTACCGGGGAGCTGTTTTTT	CASSPTGTISTGELFF	TRBV28	TRBJ2-2	TRBD2
TGCGCCAGCATAAAAAAACTGTTTTTT	CASIKKLFF	TRBV5-1	TRBJ1-4	-
TGTGCCAGTAGTATTCAGGGACTAGCGGCCCTTAATGAGCAGTTCTTC	CASSIQGLAALNEQFF	TRBV19	TRBJ2-1	TRBD2
TGTGCCAGCAGTCGGACTAGCGGACTTAGCACAGATACGCAGTATTTT	CASSRTSGLSTDTQYF	TRBV28	TRBJ2-3	TRBD2
TGTGCCAGCAGTTTATTCGGGGAGGGCAGCAATCAGCCCCAGCATTTT	CASSLFGEGSNQPQHF	TRBV28	TRBJ1-5	-
TGTGCCAGCAGTGCTCCGGGACTAGCGGGACTCGAGCAGTTCTTC	CASSAPGLAGLEQFF	TRBV2	TRBJ2-1	TRBD2
TGTGCCAGCAGTCAGGGACGGATTAGCAATCAGCCCCAGCATTTT	CASSQGRISNQPQHF	TRBV16	TRBJ1-5	-
TGCAGCGTTGAAGAGAGGGGCGGGTACGAGCAGTACTTC	CSVEERGGYEQYF	TRBV29-1	TRBJ2-7	-
TGTGCCAGCAGCGCGGGACTAGCGGGACCCTTGGCCGGTGGAGAGACCCAGTACTTC	CASSAGLAGPLAGGETQYF	TRBV5-8	TRBJ2-5	TRBD2
TGTGCCAGCAGCTTAGCGGACAGCCAGCGGGAAAAACTGTTTTTT	CASSLADSQREKLFF	TRBV7-6	TRBJ1-4	-
TGTGCCAGCAGCTTAGATCGGCTAGCGGGACCAGGGACCCAGTACTTC	CASSLDRLAGPGTQYF	TRBV11-3	TRBJ2-5	TRBD2
TGTGCCAGCAGTGAAGCGCACAGGGTAGTCAATGAAAAACTGTTTTTT	CASSEAHRVVNEKLFF	TRBV6-1	TRBJ1-4	-
TGTGCCAGCTTCCCGGGACAGGGTCAGAATTACAATGAGCAGTTCTTC	CASFPGQGQNYNEQFF	TRBV5-4	TRBJ2-1	TRBD1
TGCGCCAGCAGCCAAGCCCAGGGGGATCCCTCCTACGAGCAGTACTTC	CASSQAQGDPSYEQYF	TRBV4-3	TRBJ2-7	TRBD1
TGTGCCAGCACCCTGGAGGGAGGTCCTCACCGCGAGCAGTACTTC	CASTLEGGPHREQYF	TRBV5-8	TRBJ2-7	-
TGTGCCAGCAGCGTAGAGGCGCAGGGCGCCGGAGAGCAGTACTTC	CASSVEAQGAGEQYF	TRBV9	TRBJ2-7	-
TGTGCCAGCAGCCCCACGGGAGGGTATAATGAAAAACTGTTTTTT	CASSPTGGYNEKLFF	TRBV7-2	TRBJ1-4	-